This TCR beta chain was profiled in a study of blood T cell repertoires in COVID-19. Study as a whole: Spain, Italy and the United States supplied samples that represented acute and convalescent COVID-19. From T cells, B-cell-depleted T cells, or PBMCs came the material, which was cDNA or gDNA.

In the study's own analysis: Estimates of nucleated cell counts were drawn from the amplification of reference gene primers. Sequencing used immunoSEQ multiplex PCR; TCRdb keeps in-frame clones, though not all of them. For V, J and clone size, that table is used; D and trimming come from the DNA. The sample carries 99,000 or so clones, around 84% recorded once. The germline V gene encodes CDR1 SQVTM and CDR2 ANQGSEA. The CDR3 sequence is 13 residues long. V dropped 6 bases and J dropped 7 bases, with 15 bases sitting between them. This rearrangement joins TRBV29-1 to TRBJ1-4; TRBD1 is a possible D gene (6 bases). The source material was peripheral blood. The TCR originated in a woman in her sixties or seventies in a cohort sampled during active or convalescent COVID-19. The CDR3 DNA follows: TGCAGCGTAGCCAACAGGGCTGGTGAAAAACTGTTTTTT. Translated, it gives CSVANRAGEKLFF.